This entry lists 6 T cell receptor beta chains sequenced from one sample in a study of blood T cell repertoires in COVID-19. Sequenced by immunoSEQ multiplex PCR; TCRdb stores in-frame clones only, minus some. The sample lists tens of thousands of clones, 88% occurring once. Sequenced: peripheral blood. Receptor source: a man over 45 with active COVID-19.

This clone was detected once. The CDR3 region has the DNA TGTGCCAGCAGCTCGGGGTTAAGGGGGTCACCCCTCCACTTT. Its protein product is CASSSGLRGSPLHF. The chain links TRBV7-8 to TRBJ1-6; D is perhaps TRBD1 (6 bases). The CDR3 length is 14 residues. The V end was cut by 4 bases, the J end by 10 bases, with 14 bases between. The germline gives CDR1 SGHVS, CDR2 FQNEAQ.

The J gene is TRBJ2-7, the V gene TRBV6-6; D gene uncertain. Trimming left V 4 bases short and J 3 bases short, with 13 bases between. CDR3 length: 14 residues. CDR1 is MNHNY, CDR2 SVGAGI, per germline (reference sequence). The CDR3 sequence: CASSFRQEFYEQYF. In DNA, the CDR3 is TGTGCCAGCAGTTTTCGGCAGGAATTCTACGAGCAGTACTTC.

For the CDR3, the DNA is TGTGCCACCAGCAGAGCACAGCTTAGCTCCTACAATGAGCAGTTCTTC. It encodes CATSRAQLSSYNEQFF. The chain links TRBV15 to TRBJ2-1; no clear D gene. The CDR3 totals 16 residues. Germline-derived CDR1 and CDR2 are LNHNV and YYDKDF (reference sequence). V shed 1 base and J shed 0 bases, with 10 bases lying between them.

The rearrangement joins TRBV14 to TRBJ2-2, with D possibly TRBD1 on 6 matching bases. The CDR3 is 15 amino acids. V lost 5 bases and J 4 bases, leaving 14 bases between the germline ends. Germline CDR1 reads SGHDN; CDR2 reads FVKESK. The CDR3 region has the DNA TGTGCCAGCAGCACCCGGGACATAAGCACCGGGGAGCTGTTTTTT. Protein: CASSTRDISTGELFF.

The chain joins TRBV14 to TRBJ2-7; tentatively, D is TRBD2 (6 bases). V lost 3 bases to trimming and J lost 3 bases, with 15 bases between them. The V gene's germline CDR1 is SGHDN and CDR2 FVKESK. CDR3 length: 15 amino acids. The CDR3 loop is CASSQGLAPVYEQYV. In DNA, the CDR3 is TGTGCCAGCAGCCAGGGGCTAGCGCCAGTCTACGAGCAGTACGTC.

This sequence joins TRBV7-6 and TRBJ1-2, with TRBD1 matching 10 bases. The germline gives CDR1 SGHVS, CDR2 FNYEAQ. There are 18 residues in the CDR3. The V and J ends lost 4 bases and 2 bases, in that order; junction bases with no gene match: 13. CDR3 region: CASSSTLGQGILNYGYTF. In DNA form, the CDR3 reads TGTGCCAGCAGCTCGACCTTGGGACAGGGGATTTTAAACTATGGCTACACCTTC. Using reference TRBV7-6 and TRBJ1-2 for the parts outside the CDR3, the full variable domain is GAGVSQSPRYKVTKRGQDVALRCDPISGHVSLYWYRQALGQGPEFLTYFNYEAQQDKSGLPNDRFSAERPEGSISTLTIQRTEQRDSAMYRCASSSTLGQGILNYGYTFGSGTRLTVV.